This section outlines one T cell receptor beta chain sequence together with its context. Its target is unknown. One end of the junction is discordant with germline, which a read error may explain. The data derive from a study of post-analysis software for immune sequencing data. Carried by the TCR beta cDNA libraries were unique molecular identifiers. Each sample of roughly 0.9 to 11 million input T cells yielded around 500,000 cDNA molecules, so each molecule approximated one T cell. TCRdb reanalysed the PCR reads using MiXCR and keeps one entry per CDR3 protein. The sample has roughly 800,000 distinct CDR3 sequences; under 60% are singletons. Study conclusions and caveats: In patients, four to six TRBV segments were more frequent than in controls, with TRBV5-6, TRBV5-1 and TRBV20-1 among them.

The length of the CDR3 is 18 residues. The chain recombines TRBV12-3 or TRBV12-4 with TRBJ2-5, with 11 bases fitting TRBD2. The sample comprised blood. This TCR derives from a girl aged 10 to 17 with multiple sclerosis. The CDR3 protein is CACSPVVGLAGGQETQYF. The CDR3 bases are TGTGCCTGCAGTCCCGTGGTTGGGCTAGCGGGAGGCCAAGAGACCCAGTACTTC.